These T cell receptor beta chains were read from a single sample in a study of immune heterogeneity within non-small cell lung tumors. TCRdb analysed the multiplex PCR reads with MiXCR anew, one entry per CDR3 protein. Of just over 4,500 distinct CDR3 sequences in the sample, roughly 19% are singletons; the top ten hold roughly 9.8%. The sequenced material came from lung tumor tissue. The receptors shown here come from a man in his fifties or sixties with non-small cell lung cancer. The CDR3 runs from the conserved cysteine through the conserved F or W.

cdr3_length	v_call	j_call	cdr3_aa
14	TRBV7-9	TRBJ2-2	CASSLPRDPGELFF
15	TRBV30	TRBJ2-2	CASVRWRGVTGELFF
15	TRBV9	TRBJ2-1	CASSATSQPDNEQFF
15	TRBV12-3/TRBV12-4	TRBJ1-2	CASSGTGEGNYGYTF
15	TRBV20-1	TRBJ2-7	CSAGAGEAPSYEQYF
16	TRBV28	TRBJ1-2	CASSRAIIRANYGYTF
15	TRBV6-1	TRBJ1-1	CASSVKQLMNTEAFF
13	TRBV30	TRBJ1-1	CAWTGQLNTEAFF
13	TRBV7-2	TRBJ2-1	CASSTNRINEQFF
14	TRBV6-1	TRBJ2-2	CASSSGPGTGELFF
19	TRBV25-1	TRBJ2-3	CASSEFGTSGPVHTDTQYF
13	TRBV7-6	TRBJ2-7	CASSLGLDDEQYF
17	TRBV7-9	TRBJ2-1	CASSSTLTGKAYNEQFF
16	TRBV5-1	TRBJ2-3	CASSYPSGSGTDTQYF
18	TRBV5-1	TRBJ1-2	CASLPRGTSLNMLRGYTF
13	TRBV19	TRBJ2-7	CASSKRQNYEQYF